The present entry profiles one T cell receptor beta chain with its context. Its target is not known. CDR1 SEHNR and CDR2 FQNEAQ come from the germline V gene (reference sequence). This CDR3 comprises 16 residues. The V end was cut by 2 bases, the J end by 0 bases, with 13 bases between. The record originates from a study of identical twins. Whole-study results and caveats: A cross-sectional statistical analysis, not follow-up of the same donors, supported the conclusions.

One entry per CDR3 protein results from TCRdb running MiXCR on the 5' RACE reads. The data show some 1,600,000 distinct CDR3 sequences, under 35% seen once. V usage is TRBV7-9 and J usage is TRBJ2-5, with D maybe TRBD1 (7 bases). Sequencing was performed on cord blood. The receptor was derived from a newborn girl in good health. CDR3 loop: CASSLRGTVYQETQYF. CDR3 DNA: TGTGCCAGCAGCTTACGCGGGACAGTCTACCAAGAGACCCAGTACTTC. Full variable domain (missing parts from reference TRBV7-9 and TRBJ2-5): DTGVSQNPRHKITKRGQNVTFRCDPISEHNRLYWYRQTLGQGPEFLTYFQNEAQLEKSRLLSDRFSAERPKGSFSTLEIQRTEQGDSAMYLCASSLRGTVYQETQYFGPGTRLLVL.